This entry lists 18 T cell receptor beta chains sequenced from one sample in a study of CD8+ T cells in alopecia areata. Specified treatment: oral pan-JAK inhibitor, 5-10 mg twice daily. RNA was extracted and reverse transcribed into cDNA as the sequencing template. The data were produced by immunoSEQ multiplex PCR, yet TCRdb's version contains in-frame clones alone and is incomplete. The sample records 100,000 to 120,000 clones, around 54% being singletons. Sample: CD4+ T cells sorted from blood, taken at week 24, from a patient treated with tofacitinib. The source of these receptors is a human donor with alopecia areata.

The table lists this clone with a few counts. The chain couples TRBV29-1 to TRBJ2-1; 10 nucleotides agree with TRBD2. Germline-derived CDR1 and CDR2 are SQVTM and ANQGSEA. J gave up 7 bases and V 4 bases, and 19 bases lay outside the gene matches. The CDR3 sequence is 18 residues long. CDR3 sequence (DNA): TGCAGCGTTGTGCGTGGTAGCGGGGGGACCAAAGGGTTTAATGAGCAGTTCTTC. Translation: CSVVRGSGGTKGFNEQFF.

The chain is built from TRBV4-3 and TRBJ2-3, with TRBD2 identical over 9 bases. This CDR3 has 16 amino acids. V shed 1 base and J 7 bases; nucleotides not matched to a gene: 9. Germline V gene data show CDR1 as LGHNA and CDR2 as YSLEER. For the CDR3, the DNA is TGCGCCAGCAGCCAAGGGGGCGGGGGGGCCTGGAATACGCAGTATTTT. This sequence encodes CASSQGGGGAWNTQYF.

This chain uses TRBV5-4 with TRBJ2-3, with unresolved D. Germline V gene data show CDR1 as SGHNT and CDR2 as YYREEE (reference sequence). The CDR3 sequence is 16 residues long. Between the trimmed V and J ends, which lost 4 bases and 2 bases, there was a span of 17 bases. This chain's CDR3 is CASSPPLRLSTDTQYF. CDR3 DNA: TGTGCCAGCAGCCCTCCCCTGCGGCTTTCCACAGATACGCAGTATTTT.

This chain links TRBV30 with TRBJ2-2; no reliable D call. V dropped 8 bases and J dropped 6 bases, with 19 bases sitting between them. Germline V gene sequence: CDR1 GTSNPN, CDR2 SVGIG (reference sequence). The CDR3 has 14 residues. DNA for the CDR3: TGTGCCCACACCTACGGGCAGTATGCCGGGGAGCTGTTTTTT. Amino acid sequence: CAHTYGQYAGELFF.

This clone was recorded a few times. The rearrangement joins TRBV19 to TRBJ2-1, with a weak D call TRBD1 (5 bases). The CDR3 runs 13 residues. Germline values: CDR1 LNHDA, CDR2 SQIVND (reference sequence). V shed 3 bases and J shed 8 bases, with 11 bases lying between them. CDR3 loop: CASSIGNRYEQFF. CDR3 DNA: TGTGCCAGTAGTATCGGAAACAGGTATGAGCAGTTCTTC.

The chain joins TRBV6-5 to TRBJ1-2; TRBD1 agrees at 7 bases. V dropped 2 bases and J dropped 7; count of bases not matched to a gene: 7. CDR1 is MNHEY, CDR2 SVGAGI, per germline. The CDR3 runs to 14 residues. CDR3 sequence reads: CASSYTDRVRGYTF. Written as DNA, the CDR3 is TGTGCCAGCAGTTACACCGACAGGGTCCGTGGCTACACCTTC.

This clone was observed a few times. The V and J genes are TRBV5-5 and TRBJ1-1, with D perhaps matching TRBD1 (5 bases). The ends were cut back, 3 bases at V and 3 bases at J, with 6 bases in the middle. The CDR3 spans 12 residues. CDR1 SGHKS and CDR2 YYEKEE come from the germline V gene (reference sequence). The CDR3 bases are TGTGCCAGCAGCTGGGGGGACACTGAAGCTTTCTTT. Translating it yields CASSWGDTEAFF.

V is TRBV10-3 and J is TRBJ2-5; D is unresolved. V was cut by 5 bases and J by 1 base, with 8 bases left in between. The CDR3 loop spans 13 amino acids. Germline V CDR1 and CDR2: ENHRY, SYGVKD. The CDR3 protein is CAISSEVQETQYF. In DNA, the CDR3 is TGTGCCATCAGTTCAGAAGTCCAAGAGACCCAGTACTTC.

This clone came up a few times. The chain joins TRBV6-1 to TRBJ2-1, with 13 bases that match TRBD2. From germline, CDR1 is MNHNS and CDR2 SASEGT. Trimming at V came to 2 bases and at J to 7 bases, leaving 11 bases not matched to a gene. This CDR3 contains 18 residues. The CDR3 spells CASSERGSGLAGRNEQFF. The CDR3 DNA is TGTGCCAGCAGTGAAAGGGGATCGGGACTAGCGGGGAGAAATGAGCAGTTCTTC.

DNA of the CDR3: TGCAGCGTTGGGACAGGGTCGAACACCGGGGAGCTGTTTTTT. It translates to CSVGTGSNTGELFF. V gene TRBV29-1 combines with J gene TRBJ2-2; 8 positions agree with TRBD1. V lost 4 bases, J lost 0 bases, and 1 base stayed unmatched. This CDR3 spans 14 amino acids. The germline gives CDR1 SQVTM, CDR2 ANQGSEA.

The genes are TRBV30 and TRBJ2-2; 12 bases line up with TRBD2. Trimming cost V 2 bases and J 5 bases; bases outside gene matches: 6. Germline-derived CDR1 and CDR2 are GTSNPN and SVGIG (reference sequence). The CDR3 length is 16 residues. CDR3 residues: CAWSWTSGVETGELFF. In DNA form, the CDR3 reads TGTGCCTGGAGTTGGACTAGCGGGGTGGAAACCGGGGAGCTGTTTTTT. Complete variable domain (other parts from reference TRBV30 and TRBJ2-2): SQTIHQWPATLVQPVGSPLSLECTVEGTSNPNLYWYRQAAGRGLQLLFYSVGIGQISSEVPQNLSASRPQDRQFILSSKKLLLSDSGFYLCAWSWTSGVETGELFFGEGSRLTVL.

This clone was picked up a small number of times. The CDR3 DNA sequence: TGCGCCAGCAGCTTTGGGGACAACACCGGGGAGCTGTTTTTT. Translation gives CASSFGDNTGELFF. The V gene is TRBV5-1, the J gene TRBJ2-2; D may match TRBD1 or TRBD2 (5 bases each). The V gene's germline CDR1 is SGHRS and CDR2 YFSETQ. The CDR3 extends over 14 amino acids. Trimming cost V 2 bases and J 2 bases, with 7 bases left between them. Full variable domain (missing parts from reference TRBV5-1 and TRBJ2-2): KAGVTQTPRYLIKTRGQQVTLSCSPISGHRSVSWYQQTPGQGLQFLFEYFSETQRNKGNFPGRFSGRQFSNSRSEMNVSTLELGDSALYLCASSFGDNTGELFFGEGSRLTVL.

This clone was picked up a small number of times. This sample includes further DNA sequences coding for the same CDR3. This rearrangement joins TRBV7-2 to TRBJ2-5; maybe TRBD1 (5 bases). Trimming stripped 1 base from V and 0 bases from J, with 6 bases between. The CDR3 extends over 14 amino acids. Germline assignment: CDR1 SGHTA and CDR2 FQGNSA. The CDR3 reads CASSLDRNQETQYF. The CDR3 nucleotides read TGTGCCAGCAGCTTAGACAGGAACCAAGAGACCCAGTACTTC.

By proportion, this clone is large. The V call is TRBV4-3, the J call TRBJ2-1; D not certain. Trimming removed 1 base at V and 4 bases at J, with 11 bases between. This CDR3 region has 15 residues. Germline V gene sequence: CDR1 LGHNA, CDR2 YSLEER. The CDR3 region is CASSQGFDPYNEQFF. Written as DNA, the CDR3 is TGCGCCAGCAGCCAAGGTTTTGACCCGTACAATGAGCAGTTCTTC.

This clone is labeled medium-sized. The CDR3 is CASSLAQGLEDTQYF. The CDR3 DNA reads TGTGCCAGCAGCTTAGCACAGGGGCTGGAAGATACGCAGTATTTT. The chain uses TRBV7-9 and TRBJ2-3, with 7 bases fitting TRBD1. The germline CDR1 and CDR2 sequences are SEHNR and FQNEAQ (reference sequence). The CDR3 sequence is 15 residues long. Trimming took 0 bases from V and 5 from J; bases not matched to a gene: 5.

The chain carries TRBV5-1 and TRBJ1-1; 7 nucleotides align to TRBD1. This CDR3 has 15 residues. Germline-derived CDR1 and CDR2 are SGHRS and YFSETQ. V lost 4 bases, J lost 4 bases, and 10 bases stayed unmatched. CDR3 protein: CASSPDETGSTEAFF. CDR3 DNA: TGCGCCAGCAGCCCGGACGAGACAGGGAGCACTGAAGCTTTCTTT. Together with reference TRBV5-1 and TRBJ1-1, the CDR3 gives the full variable domain: KAGVTQTPRYLIKTRGQQVTLSCSPISGHRSVSWYQQTPGQGLQFLFEYFSETQRNKGNFPGRFSGRQFSNSRSEMNVSTLELGDSALYLCASSPDETGSTEAFFGQGTRLTVV.

A few counts support this clone. The rearrangement uses TRBV5-6 and TRBJ2-7, with D unresolved. Trimming left V 0 bases short and J 5 bases short, with 9 bases between. Germline V lookup: CDR1 SGHDT, CDR2 YYEEEE. The CDR3 is 13 residues long. CDR3 sequence (DNA): TGTGCCAGCAGCTTGGACACATCCAACGAGCAGTACTTC. This codes for CASSLDTSNEQYF.

The chain recombines TRBV5-1 with TRBJ1-1; 7 bases match TRBD1. Germline loops: CDR1 SGHRS, CDR2 YFSETQ. J was trimmed by 1 base and V by 4 bases; bases with no gene match: 7. This CDR3 contains 15 residues. CDR3 residues: CASSIQGVRNTEAFF. The CDR3 nucleotides are TGCGCCAGCAGCATCCAGGGGGTGAGGAACACTGAAGCTTTCTTT.